The 25 T cell receptor beta chains listed next were all sequenced from one sample in a study. TCRdb itself ran the RT-PCR reads through MiXCR, one entry per CDR3 protein. The profile shows 650,000 to 800,000 distinct CDR3 sequences, approximately 14% of them singletons. Material for sequencing was memory CD4+ T cells from blood. All receptors come from a female donor in good health, serving as a healthy control.

This clonotype was observed a few times. The chain carries TRBV27 and TRBJ1-2, with a tentative D call TRBD1 (6 bases). The CDR3 consists of 13 residues. Trimming stripped 6 bases from V and 7 bases from J, with 15 bases between. Germline V gives CDR1 MNHEY, CDR2 SMNVEV (reference sequence). CDR3 nucleotide sequence: TGTGCCAGCAGAACAGGGATGCCTGGTGGCTACACCTTC. Translation gives CASRTGMPGGYTF.

As DNA, the CDR3 is TGCGCCAGCAGCTTGACCCTCCGGGATGGAAACACCATATATTTT. Translated, it gives CASSLTLRDGNTIYF. The chain combines TRBV5-1 with TRBJ1-3; the D is unclear. The V end was cut by 1 base, the J end by 3 bases, with 11 bases between. The CDR3 totals 15 residues. The germline V gene encodes CDR1 SGHRS and CDR2 YFSETQ.

V is TRBV9 and J is TRBJ1-2; D is perhaps TRBD1 (5 bases). CDR1 is SGDLS and CDR2 is YYNGEE in the germline V gene. The ends were cut back, 0 bases at V and 4 bases at J, with 13 bases in the middle. This CDR3 region has 15 residues. CDR3 region: CASSVDGQGTYGYTF. CDR3 nucleotides: TGTGCCAGCAGCGTAGACGGTCAGGGTACCTATGGCTACACCTTC.

This clonotype was counted only a few times. The rearrangement uses TRBV5-1 and TRBJ2-7; D possibly uses TRBD1 or TRBD2 (5 bases each). CDR3 size: 15 residues. CDR1 and CDR2 (germline): SGHRS, YFSETQ. Trimming stripped 0 bases from V and 1 base from J, with 11 bases between. The CDR3 sequence: CASSLGGVGSYEQYF. CDR3 coding DNA: TGCGCCAGCAGCTTGGGAGGGGTAGGTTCCTACGAGCAGTACTTC. Based on the CDR3 plus reference TRBV5-1 and TRBJ2-7, the full variable domain is KAGVTQTPRYLIKTRGQQVTLSCSPISGHRSVSWYQQTPGQGLQFLFEYFSETQRNKGNFPGRFSGRQFSNSRSEMNVSTLELGDSALYLCASSLGGVGSYEQYFGPGTRLTVT.

V gene TRBV20-1 combines with J gene TRBJ1-2; perhaps TRBD1 as D (5 bases). The germline gives CDR1 DFQATT, CDR2 SNEGSKA (reference sequence). V was shortened by 1 base and J by 6 bases, with 12 bases between the two germline ends. The CDR3 runs 13 residues. Written as DNA, the CDR3 is TGCAGTGCTAGAGTCAGGGAATCCAATGGCTACACCTTC. This gives the protein CSARVRESNGYTF.

The chain recombines TRBV28 with TRBJ1-1; the D is unclear. Looked up from germline, CDR1 is MDHEN and CDR2 is SYDVKM. Deletions cut 7 bases from V and 4 bases from J, with 16 bases between. The CDR3 consists of 14 residues. This chain's CDR3 is CASIDIVVGTEAFF. CDR3 nucleotide sequence: TGTGCCAGCATTGACATCGTAGTAGGCACTGAAGCTTTCTTT. Complete variable domain (other parts from reference TRBV28 and TRBJ1-1): DVKVTQSSRYLVKRTGEKVFLECVQDMDHENMFWYRQDPGLGLRLIYFSYDVKMKEKGDIPEGYSVSREKKERFSLILESASTNQTSMYLCASIDIVVGTEAFFGQGTRLTVV.

In its sample, this clonotype was seen many times. The chain links TRBV4-3 to TRBJ2-3, with TRBD2 matching 7 bases. The CDR3 runs to 16 residues. In germline, CDR1 is LGHNA, CDR2 YSLEER. V trimming: 4 bases; J trimming: 0 bases; junction bases outside the gene matches: 7. CDR3 nucleotides: TGCGCCAGCAGCCTGAGCGGGGCCGCAAGCACAGATACGCAGTATTTT. This translates into CASSLSGAASTDTQYF.

This chain uses TRBV7-3 with TRBJ2-1; no clear D. Deletions cut 5 bases from V and 8 bases from J, with 16 bases between. Germline V lookup: CDR1 SGHTA, CDR2 FQGTGA. The length of the CDR3 is 14 residues. The CDR3 DNA reads as TGTGCCAGCAGCGAACTGGCTACGAACGATGAGCAGTTCTTC. Protein sequence: CASSELATNDEQFF.

This clonotype was counted many times. The rearrangement uses TRBV11-3 and TRBJ2-2; 10 bases map to TRBD1. The CDR3 has 16 amino acids. From germline, CDR1 is SGHNT and CDR2 YENEEA. V gave up 6 bases and J gave up 1 base; unmatched junction bases: 5. CDR3 DNA: TGTGCCAGCAGTCGACAGGGGGCCCAGAACACCGGGGAGCTGTTTTTT. Protein product: CASSRQGAQNTGELFF.

In its sample, this clonotype was seen many times. This rearrangement joins TRBV27 to TRBJ2-1; a possible D gene is TRBD2 (5 bases). V lost 6 bases and J 3 bases, leaving 15 bases between the germline ends. The CDR3 has 15 residues. CDR1 MNHEY and CDR2 SMNVEV come from the germline V gene (reference sequence). The CDR3 sequence is CASSRLIGSYNEQFF. In DNA, the CDR3 is TGTGCCAGCAGCCGGTTAATTGGGAGCTACAATGAGCAGTTCTTC.

This clonotype was observed a few times. V is TRBV28 and J is TRBJ1-1, with 7 bases fitting TRBD1. J lost 6 bases, V lost 8 bases, and 15 bases had no gene match. Germline V gene sequence: CDR1 MDHEN, CDR2 SYDVKM. This CDR3 comprises 15 residues. CDR3 protein: CASGMNRGAKPEAFF. The CDR3 coding sequence is TGTGCCAGCGGGATGAACAGGGGAGCCAAACCTGAAGCTTTCTTT.

In this sample, this clonotype turned up many times. V gene TRBV15 combines with J gene TRBJ1-3; D not certain. Deletions cut 2 bases from V and 0 bases from J, with 11 bases between. CDR3 size: 16 residues. Germline CDR1 is LNHNV and CDR2 is YYDKDF (reference sequence). The CDR3, as DNA: TGTGCCACCAGCAGACCGGGCTCTCTCTCTGGAAACACCATATATTTT. Residues: CATSRPGSLSGNTIYF.

Remarks on this clonotype: This clone may be a read error of a much larger clone one base away. The gene calls are TRBV5-1 and TRBJ1-1; tentative D call: TRBD1 (5 bases). Germline V gene data show CDR1 as SGHRS and CDR2 as YFSETQ. CDR3 length equals 13 residues. The CDR3: CASRRDVNTEALF. CDR3 nucleotides: TGCGCCAGCAGGAGGGACGTTAACACTGAAGCTCTCTTT.

This clonotype was found many times. The CDR3 reads CASRRLGQSSYNEQFF. CDR3 sequence (DNA): TGTGCCAGCAGACGCCTGGGACAGAGCTCCTACAATGAGCAGTTCTTC. This chain joins TRBV2 and TRBJ2-1, with 7 bases matching TRBD1. Trimming removed 6 bases from V and 0 bases from J; junction bases left unmatched: 8. Germline assignment: CDR1 SNHLY and CDR2 FYNNEI. The CDR3 totals 16 residues.

The chain couples TRBV3-1 to TRBJ2-1; TRBD2 aligns across 12 bases. CDR1 is LGHDT, CDR2 YNNKEL, per germline (reference sequence). Trimming at V came to 1 base and at J to 6 bases, leaving 7 bases not matched to a gene. This CDR3 spans 17 amino acids. This CDR3 reads CASSQGLAGVSVNEQFF. CDR3 in DNA: TGTGCCAGCAGCCAAGGACTAGCGGGAGTAAGTGTCAATGAGCAGTTCTTC.

The V and J genes are TRBV27 and TRBJ2-1; D ambiguous. The ends were cut back, 7 bases at V and 0 bases at J, with 7 bases in the middle. There are 13 residues in the CDR3. In germline, CDR1 is MNHEY, CDR2 SMNVEV (reference sequence). Here the CDR3 reads CASKSVSYNEQFF. For the CDR3, the DNA is TGTGCCAGCAAAAGTGTCTCCTACAATGAGCAGTTCTTC.

The chain uses TRBV24-1 and TRBJ1-2; unclear D gene. The CDR3 loop spans 14 amino acids. In germline, CDR1 is KGHDR, CDR2 SFDVKD. Trimming left V 9 bases short and J 6 bases short, with 19 bases between. The CDR3 region has the DNA TGTGCCACCTCATCGGCGGGCGGACTAAATGGCTACACCTTC. Amino acids: CATSSAGGLNGYTF.

As regards this clonotype: A read error may explain this, as a much larger clone is one base away. V is TRBV6-5 and J is TRBJ2-3; TRBD1 might be the D (5 bases). The CDR3 runs 19 residues. V dropped 6 bases and J dropped 0 bases, with 25 bases sitting between them. Germline V gene sequence: CDR1 MNHEY, CDR2 SVGAGI. The CDR3 reads CASRLTAGKGSSSTDTQYF. The CDR3 DNA is TGTGCCAGCAGGCTGACAGCAGGGAAAGGTAGCTCTAGCACAGATACGCAGTATTTT.

This chain connects TRBV6-1 to TRBJ2-1, with 12 bases lining up with TRBD2. CDR1 is MNHNS, CDR2 SASEGT, per germline. CDR3 length equals 16 residues. The J segment lost 10 bases and the V segment lost 6 bases, leaving 13 bases of the junction unmatched. The CDR3 DNA reads as TGTGCCAGCAGGACACGGACTAGCGGGGAGGTCTGGGAGCAGTTCTTC. This translates into CASRTRTSGEVWEQFF.

The rearrangement uses TRBV20-1 and TRBJ2-3, with 7 bases matching TRBD2. Germline loops: CDR1 DFQATT, CDR2 SNEGSKA (reference sequence). The CDR3 extends over 14 amino acids. The junction had 4 bases not matched to a gene; V was cut back by 3 bases and J by 1 base. The CDR3: CSASPSGGTDTQYF. CDR3 in DNA: TGCAGTGCTAGTCCTAGCGGCGGCACAGATACGCAGTATTTT.

This clonotype was detected many times. This rearrangement joins TRBV12-3 or TRBV12-4 to TRBJ1-2; 8 bases map to TRBD1. V trimming: 6 bases; J trimming: 8 bases; junction bases outside the gene matches: 11. The CDR3 loop spans 14 amino acids. The CDR3: CASSLGQGVRGYTF. Here the CDR3 DNA reads TGTGCCAGCAGCCTTGGACAGGGAGTTAGGGGCTACACCTTC.

The chain links TRBV27 to TRBJ2-5; D is tentatively TRBD1 or TRBD2 (5 bases each). Trimming removed 10 bases from V and 3 bases from J, with 15 bases in between. CDR3 length: 13 residues. The germline CDR1 and CDR2 sequences are MNHEY and SMNVEV (reference sequence). The CDR3 region has the DNA TGTGCCATCTCAGAGGGGACCGAAGAGACCCAGTACTTC. Translating gives CAISEGTEETQYF.

In its sample, this clonotype was seen many times. V gene TRBV12-3 or TRBV12-4 combines with J gene TRBJ1-2, with D maybe TRBD1 (5 bases). This CDR3 comprises 13 residues. Trimming took off 6 bases at V and 4 bases at J, with 12 bases between the two ends. DNA for the CDR3: TGTGCCAGCAGACGTGGGGCCGGCTATGGCTACACCTTC. Translation gives CASRRGAGYGYTF.

The sample holds a few counts of this clonotype. V usage is TRBV6-2 or TRBV6-3 and J usage is TRBJ1-5; D uncertain. The germline CDR1 and CDR2 sequences are MNHEY and SVGEGT. V was cut by 8 bases and J by 2 bases, with 10 bases left in between. This CDR3 has 13 residues. CDR3 in amino acids: CASESPGNQPQHF. The DNA for the CDR3 is TGTGCCAGCGAGTCGCCCGGCAATCAGCCCCAGCATTTT.

The chain links TRBV5-1 to TRBJ2-1; D could derive from TRBD1 or TRBD2 (5 bases each). CDR1 is SGHRS, CDR2 YFSETQ, per germline. The CDR3 has 14 amino acids. The ends were cut back, 7 bases at V and 8 bases at J, with 19 bases in the middle. CDR3 nucleotides: TGCGCCAGCGGTCTAGCAGGCTTGGGGGATGAGCAGTTCTTC. It encodes CASGLAGLGDEQFF.